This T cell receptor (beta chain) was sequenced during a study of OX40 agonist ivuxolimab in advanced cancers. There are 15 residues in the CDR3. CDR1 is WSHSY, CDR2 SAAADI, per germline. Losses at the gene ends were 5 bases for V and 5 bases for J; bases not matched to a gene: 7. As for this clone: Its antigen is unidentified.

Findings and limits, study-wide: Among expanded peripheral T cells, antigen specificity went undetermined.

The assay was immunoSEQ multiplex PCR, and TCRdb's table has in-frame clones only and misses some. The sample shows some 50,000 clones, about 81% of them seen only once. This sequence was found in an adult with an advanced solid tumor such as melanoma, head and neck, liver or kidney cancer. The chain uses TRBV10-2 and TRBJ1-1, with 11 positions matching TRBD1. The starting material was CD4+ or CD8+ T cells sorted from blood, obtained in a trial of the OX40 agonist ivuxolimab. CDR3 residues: CASSNSGTGGTEAFF. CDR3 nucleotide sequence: TGCGCCAGCAGTAACTCCGGGACAGGGGGAACTGAAGCTTTCTTT.